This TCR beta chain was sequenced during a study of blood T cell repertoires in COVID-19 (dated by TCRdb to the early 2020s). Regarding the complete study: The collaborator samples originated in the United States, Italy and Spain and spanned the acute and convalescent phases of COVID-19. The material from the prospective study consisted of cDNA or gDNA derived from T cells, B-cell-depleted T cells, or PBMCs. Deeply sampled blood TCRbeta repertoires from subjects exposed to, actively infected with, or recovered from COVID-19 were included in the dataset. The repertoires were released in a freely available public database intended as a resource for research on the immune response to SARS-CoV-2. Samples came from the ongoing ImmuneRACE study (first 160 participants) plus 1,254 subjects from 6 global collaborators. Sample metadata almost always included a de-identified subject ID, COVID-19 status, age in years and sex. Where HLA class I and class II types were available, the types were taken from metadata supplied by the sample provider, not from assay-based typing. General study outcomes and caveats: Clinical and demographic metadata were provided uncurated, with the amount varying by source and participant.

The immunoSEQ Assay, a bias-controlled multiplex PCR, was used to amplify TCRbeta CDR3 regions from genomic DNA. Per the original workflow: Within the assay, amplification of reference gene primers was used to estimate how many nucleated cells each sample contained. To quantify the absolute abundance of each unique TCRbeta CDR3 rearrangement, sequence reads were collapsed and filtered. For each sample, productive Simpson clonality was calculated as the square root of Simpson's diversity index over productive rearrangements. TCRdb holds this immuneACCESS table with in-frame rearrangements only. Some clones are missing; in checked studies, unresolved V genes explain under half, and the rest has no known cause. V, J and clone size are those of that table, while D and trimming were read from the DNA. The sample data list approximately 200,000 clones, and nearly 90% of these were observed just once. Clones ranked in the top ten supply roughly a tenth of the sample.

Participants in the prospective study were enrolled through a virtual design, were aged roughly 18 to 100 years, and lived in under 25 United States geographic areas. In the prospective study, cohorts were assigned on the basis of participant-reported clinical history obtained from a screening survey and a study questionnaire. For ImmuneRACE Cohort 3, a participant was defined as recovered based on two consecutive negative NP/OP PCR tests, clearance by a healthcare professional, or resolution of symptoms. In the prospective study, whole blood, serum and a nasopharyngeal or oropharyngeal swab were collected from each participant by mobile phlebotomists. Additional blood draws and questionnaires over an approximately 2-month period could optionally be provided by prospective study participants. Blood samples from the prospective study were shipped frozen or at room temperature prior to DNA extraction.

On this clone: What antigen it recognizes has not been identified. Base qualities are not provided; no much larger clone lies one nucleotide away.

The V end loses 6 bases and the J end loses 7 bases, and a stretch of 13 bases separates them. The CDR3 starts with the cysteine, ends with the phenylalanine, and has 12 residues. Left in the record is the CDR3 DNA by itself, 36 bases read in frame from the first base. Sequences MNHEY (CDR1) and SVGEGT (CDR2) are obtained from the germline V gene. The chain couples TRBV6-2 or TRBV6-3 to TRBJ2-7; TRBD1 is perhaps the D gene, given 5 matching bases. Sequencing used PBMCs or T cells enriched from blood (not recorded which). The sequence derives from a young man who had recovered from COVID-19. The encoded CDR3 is CASSLGHGEQYF. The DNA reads TGTGCCAGCAGCCTCGGACACGGAGAGCAGTACTTC.